The rows below give T cell receptor beta chains drawn from one sample of a study of cytomegalovirus exposure and HLA in healthy donors. Profiling relied on immunoSEQ multiplex PCR, and the TCRdb table lists in-frame clones only, not all of them. Among about 89,000 clones listed, approximately 77% were seen once. Sequencing input: PBMCs. These TCRs come from a young man in good health and CMV-seronegative. Both conserved end residues are part of each CDR3. A D gene is named only where the DNA matches it firmly. Not every row has a clone size; where given, it reads once, few, many or a size class.

size: -
V: TRBV4-1
D: TRBD2
J: TRBJ2-2
CDR3: CASSQSGLAGGNTGELFF
DNA: TGCGCCAGCAGCCAATCCGGACTAGCGGGGGGGAACACCGGGGAGCTGTTTTTT

size: -
V: TRBV5-1
D: -
J: TRBJ1-2
CDR3: CASSLESGVYGYTF
DNA: TGCGCCAGCAGCTTGGAGTCAGGGGTCTATGGCTACACCTTC

size: -
V: TRBV10-1
D: TRBD1
J: TRBJ1-1
CDR3: CASSGGQGAAFF
DNA: TGCGCCAGCAGTGGTGGACAGGGGGCAGCTTTCTTT

size: -
V: TRBV29-1
D: -
J: TRBJ2-1
CDR3: CSVERSYNEQFF
DNA: TGCAGCGTTGAGAGATCCTACAATGAGCAGTTCTTC

size: few
V: TRBV15
D: TRBD1
J: TRBJ1-4
CDR3: CATSRDQGAQHEKLFF
DNA: TGTGCCACCAGCAGAGACCAGGGGGCGCAGCACGAAAAACTGTTTTTT

size: -
V: TRBV10-2
D: -
J: TRBJ2-5
CDR3: CASSESTWQPETQYF
DNA: TGCGCCAGCAGTGAGTCGACTTGGCAGCCGGAGACCCAGTACTTC

size: -
V: TRBV29-1
D: TRBD2
J: TRBJ2-7
CDR3: CSVAPTSGASYEQYF
DNA: TGCAGCGTTGCCCCCACTAGCGGGGCTTCCTACGAGCAGTACTTC

size: -
V: TRBV7-2
D: TRBD2
J: TRBJ2-2
CDR3: CASSLARTSGYGGELFF
DNA: TGTGCCAGCAGCTTAGCTCGGACTAGCGGGTATGGCGGGGAGCTGTTTTTT

size: -
V: TRBV10-1
D: TRBD2
J: TRBJ2-3
CDR3: CASSRGLGMSTDTQYF
DNA: TGCGCCAGCAGCCGGGGACTAGGAATGAGCACAGATACGCAGTATTTT

size: -
V: TRBV9
D: -
J: TRBJ1-6
CDR3: CASSVVGASPLHF
DNA: TGTGCCAGCAGCGTAGTGGGGGCTTCACCCCTCCACTTT

size: -
V: TRBV5-6
D: -
J: TRBJ2-3
CDR3: CASSSGKDSGTLTDTQYF
DNA: TGTGCCAGCAGCTCCGGAAAGGACTCCGGGACTTTAACAGATACGCAGTATTTT

size: -
V: TRBV7-9
D: -
J: TRBJ2-7
CDR3: CASSLGGISYEQYF
DNA: TGTGCCAGCAGCTTAGGCGGCATATCCTACGAGCAGTACTTC

size: -
V: TRBV9
D: -
J: TRBJ1-6
CDR3: CASSVGAGDSPLHF
DNA: TGTGCCAGCAGCGTAGGTGCAGGGGACTCACCCCTCCACTTT

size: once
V: TRBV11-2
D: TRBD2
J: TRBJ2-1
CDR3: CASSQGLAGGRYSYNERFF
DNA: TGTGCCAGCAGCCAGGGACTAGCGGGAGGGAGATACTCCTACAATGAGCGGTTCTTC

size: -
V: TRBV19
D: -
J: TRBJ1-4
CDR3: CASSIDESAGATNEKLFF
DNA: TGTGCCAGTAGTATAGATGAATCGGCAGGGGCAACTAATGAAAAACTGTTTTTT

size: -
V: TRBV28
D: -
J: TRBJ1-5
CDR3: CASTNNNQPQHF
DNA: TGTGCCAGCACTAATAACAATCAGCCCCAGCATTTT

size: -
V: TRBV10-1
D: TRBD1
J: TRBJ1-2
CDR3: CASSTTGVDTF
DNA: TGCGCCAGCAGTACGACAGGGGTGGACACCTTC

size: -
V: TRBV7-8
D: TRBD1
J: TRBJ1-2
CDR3: CASSVDRERGYTF
DNA: TGTGCCAGCAGCGTTGACAGGGAGAGGGGCTACACCTTC

size: few
V: TRBV7-9
D: TRBD1
J: TRBJ1-1
CDR3: CASIQQGGNTEAFF
DNA: TGTGCCAGCATCCAACAGGGGGGGAACACTGAAGCTTTCTTT

size: -
V: TRBV18
D: TRBD2
J: TRBJ2-1
CDR3: CASSQAQAGGPKVYNEQFF
DNA: TGTGCCAGCTCGCAAGCCCAAGCGGGAGGCCCTAAGGTCTACAATGAGCAGTTCTTC

size: -
V: TRBV7-8
D: -
J: TRBJ1-2
CDR3: CASSLWGGTYGYTF
DNA: TGTGCCAGCAGCTTATGGGGGGGGACCTATGGCTACACCTTC

size: -
V: TRBV6-1
D: TRBD2
J: TRBJ2-4
CDR3: CASSEPGLAGGINIQYF
DNA: TGTGCCAGCAGTGAGCCGGGACTAGCGGGAGGTATAAACATTCAGTACTTC

size: -
V: TRBV6-5
D: -
J: TRBJ1-5
CDR3: CASSYGSEGEPQHF
DNA: TGTGCCAGCAGTTACGGGTCCGAGGGTGAGCCCCAGCATTTT

size: few
V: TRBV9
D: -
J: TRBJ1-4
CDR3: CASSPDMGGEKLFF
DNA: TGTGCCAGCAGCCCCGACATGGGAGGTGAAAAACTGTTTTTT

size: -
V: TRBV5-1
D: TRBD1
J: TRBJ1-5
CDR3: CASSLCRDRGCSSNQPQHF
DNA: TGCGCCAGCAGCTTGTGCAGGGACAGGGGGTGTAGCAGCAATCAGCCCCAGCATTTT

size: few
V: TRBV4-1
D: TRBD1
J: TRBJ2-7
CDR3: CASSQGRDSSYEQYF
DNA: TGCGCCAGCAGCCAAGGACGGGACAGCTCCTACGAGCAGTACTTC

size: few
V: TRBV7-2
D: -
J: TRBJ1-5
CDR3: CASSIRGNQPQHF
DNA: TGTGCCAGCAGCATACGAGGTAATCAGCCCCAGCATTTT

size: -
V: TRBV13
D: TRBD1
J: TRBJ2-7
CDR3: CASSQGTGASYEQYF
DNA: TGTGCCAGCAGCCAAGGGACAGGGGCGTCCTACGAGCAGTACTTC

size: -
V: TRBV4-3
D: TRBD2
J: TRBJ2-7
CDR3: CASSQGVTSGSYEQYF
DNA: TGCGCCAGCAGCCAAGGCGTGACTAGCGGCTCCTACGAGCAGTACTTC

size: -
V: TRBV9
D: TRBD2
J: TRBJ2-1
CDR3: CASSSRTSGRALAVNEQFF
DNA: TGTGCCAGCAGCTCCCGGACTAGCGGGAGGGCCCTCGCCGTCAATGAGCAGTTCTTC

size: few
V: TRBV29-1
D: TRBD1
J: TRBJ1-2
CDR3: CSVESPGGLGYTF
DNA: TGCAGCGTTGAATCTCCAGGGGGGCTTGGCTACACCTTC

size: -
V: TRBV7-9
D: TRBD1
J: TRBJ1-4
CDR3: CASSLGTGANEKLFF
DNA: TGTGCCAGCAGCTTAGGGACAGGGGCTAATGAAAAACTGTTTTTT

size: -
V: TRBV18
D: TRBD1
J: TRBJ1-4
CDR3: CASSPRSGQGSEKLFF
DNA: TGTGCCAGCTCACCTCGCAGCGGACAGGGCAGTGAAAAACTGTTTTTT

size: -
V: TRBV6-5
D: TRBD1
J: TRBJ1-5
CDR3: CASSRTGMSNQPQHF
DNA: TGTGCCAGCAGTCGGACAGGGATGAGCAATCAGCCCCAGCATTTT

size: -
V: TRBV5-6
D: -
J: TRBJ1-5
CDR3: CASSLGSGQPQHF
DNA: TGTGCCAGCAGCTTGGGGTCGGGTCAGCCCCAGCATTTT

size: -
V: TRBV20-1
D: -
J: TRBJ1-1
CDR3: CSASLEAFF
DNA: TGCAGTGCTAGCCTTGAAGCTTTCTTT